This entry lists 24 T cell receptor beta chains sequenced from one sample in a study of cytomegalovirus exposure and HLA in healthy donors. PCR used 60 Vbeta primers and 13 Jbeta primers. Profiled with immunoSEQ multiplex PCR; TCRdb holds only in-frame clones, not every one. Of 85,000 to 100,000 clones in the sample, roughly three fifths were seen once. Sequenced: PBMCs. All receptors derive from a man aged 55 to 70 in good health and CMV-seronegative.

The chain carries TRBV9 and TRBJ1-2, with D uncertain. The CDR3 spans 13 residues. Germline-derived CDR1 and CDR2 are SGDLS and YYNGEE. With 4 bases removed from V and 6 bases from J, the gap between germline ends came to 13 bases. CDR3 sequence: CASSPRGSHGYTF. The CDR3 DNA is TGTGCCAGCAGCCCCCGGGGAAGTCATGGCTACACCTTC.

CDR3 nucleotides: TGTGCCAGCAGCTTATTCGGGGATCAGCCCCAGCATTTT. This translates into CASSLFGDQPQHF. The chain joins TRBV7-9 to TRBJ1-5; no reliable D call. The V gene lost 2 bases and the J gene lost 5 bases, with 7 bases spanning the gap. The CDR3 runs to 13 residues. Germline V CDR1 and CDR2: SEHNR, FQNEAQ (reference sequence).

In this sample, this clone turned up a few times. The rearrangement uses TRBV2 and TRBJ2-1, with unresolved D. The V end was cut by 8 bases, the J end by 3 bases, with 14 bases between. Germline V gene lookup returns CDR1 SNHLY and CDR2 FYNNEI. The CDR3 is 14 amino acids. CDR3 amino acids: CASLLAQLYNEQFF. The CDR3 coding sequence is TGTGCCAGCCTTCTCGCTCAACTCTACAATGAGCAGTTCTTC.

The chain is built from TRBV7-7 and TRBJ2-7; TRBD1 aligns across 10 bases. This CDR3 has 17 residues. Germline V gene data show CDR1 as SSHAT and CDR2 as FNYEAQ (reference sequence). The V and J ends lost 8 bases and 0 bases, in that order; junction bases with no gene match: 13. The CDR3 is CASGTIPRTGGSYEQYF. The CDR3 coding sequence is TGTGCCAGCGGGACTATACCTCGGACAGGGGGCTCCTACGAGCAGTACTTC.

The chain couples TRBV4-1 to TRBJ1-6; 7 bases are a match to TRBD1. V lost 3 bases, J lost 10 bases, and 9 bases stayed unmatched. The CDR3 totals 15 residues. Germline V gene lookup returns CDR1 MGHRA and CDR2 YSYEKL. CDR3 amino acids: CASSQTDRDHSPLHF. CDR3 DNA sequence: TGCGCCAGCAGCCAGACTGACAGGGATCACTCACCCCTCCACTTT.

V gene TRBV6-1 combines with J gene TRBJ1-2; TRBD1 aligns across 7 bases. This CDR3 is built from 12 residues. The V gene end was trimmed by 7 bases and the J gene end by 4 bases; junction bases not matched to a gene: 3. Germline V lookup: CDR1 MNHNS, CDR2 SASEGT. The CDR3 protein is CASTRDSYGYTF. CDR3 nucleotides: TGTGCCAGCACCAGGGACAGCTATGGCTACACCTTC.

The chain links TRBV5-6 to TRBJ1-2; 8 nucleotides match TRBD1. The germline V gene encodes CDR1 SGHDT and CDR2 YYEEEE. The J segment lost 0 bases and the V segment lost 1 base, leaving 8 bases of the junction unmatched. The CDR3 spans 17 residues. CDR3: CASSLFGTGKTNYGYTF. As DNA, the CDR3 is TGTGCCAGCAGCTTGTTTGGGACAGGAAAAACTAACTATGGCTACACCTTC.

The CDR3 is CASSFSSDSPLHF. As DNA, the CDR3 is TGTGCCAGCAGCTTCTCCAGCGATTCACCCCTCCACTTT. The gene calls are TRBV7-6 and TRBJ1-6; D gene unclear. The germline gives CDR1 SGHVS, CDR2 FNYEAQ. The V gene lost 3 bases and the J gene lost 8 bases, with 8 bases spanning the gap. This CDR3 region has 13 residues.

The chain combines TRBV5-1 with TRBJ2-5; D is possibly TRBD2 (7 bases). Trimming cost V 4 bases and J 0 bases, with 16 bases left between them. This CDR3 has 16 residues. CDR1 is SGHRS and CDR2 is YFSETQ in the germline V gene. CDR3 protein: CASSIRGAGYQETQYF. CDR3 nucleotides: TGCGCCAGCAGCATCCGGGGGGCCGGGTACCAAGAGACCCAGTACTTC. Complete variable domain (other parts from reference TRBV5-1 and TRBJ2-5): KAGVTQTPRYLIKTRGQQVTLSCSPISGHRSVSWYQQTPGQGLQFLFEYFSETQRNKGNFPGRFSGRQFSNSRSEMNVSTLELGDSALYLCASSIRGAGYQETQYFGPGTRLLVL.

The V call is TRBV5-1, the J call TRBJ2-3; 12 bases match TRBD2. The CDR3 contains 18 residues. Germline CDR1 and CDR2: SGHRS and YFSETQ. V was clipped by 4 bases and J by 2 bases; unmatched bases: 11. The CDR3 DNA reads as TGCGCCAGCAGCCGACGACTAGCGGGGGCTCGGTCCACAGATACGCAGTATTTT. Protein: CASSRRLAGARSTDTQYF.

Here the CDR3 DNA reads TGTGCCAGCAGCCGGAGCGGCTCTGGAAACACCATATATTTT. Translation gives CASSRSGSGNTIYF. This chain links TRBV5-6 with TRBJ1-3; D unresolved. V was clipped by 4 bases and J by 0 bases, with 8 bases between them. The CDR3 covers 14 residues. Germline CDR1 and CDR2: SGHDT and YYEEEE.

V usage is TRBV5-1 and J usage is TRBJ2-3; 14 positions match TRBD2. Germline V gene lookup returns CDR1 SGHRS and CDR2 YFSETQ. The CDR3 consists of 17 residues. The V segment lost 4 bases and the J segment 3 bases; nucleotides outside the gene matches: 7. The CDR3 nucleotides are TGCGCCAGCAGCCTCGGGACTAGCGGGAGTACAACAGATACGCAGTATTTT. It specifies CASSLGTSGSTTDTQYF.

A few counts support this clone. The rearrangement uses TRBV5-4 and TRBJ2-1, with D tentatively TRBD1 (5 bases). The CDR3 is 11 amino acids. The germline V gene has CDR1 SGHNT and CDR2 YYREEE (reference sequence). V lost 4 bases, J lost 10 bases, and 9 bases lay in between. CDR3 protein: CASSGDREQFF. The CDR3 nucleotides read TGTGCCAGCAGCGGAGACAGAGAGCAGTTCTTC.

This clone has more than one count but fewer than ten. This chain joins TRBV5-1 and TRBJ2-1, with 11 nucleotides matching TRBD2. Per the germline V gene, CDR1 is SGHRS and CDR2 is YFSETQ. V trimming: 4 bases; J trimming: 6 bases; junction bases outside the gene matches: 12. The CDR3 has 17 residues. CDR3 protein: CASSTNSGRAFGNEQFF. CDR3 nucleotides: TGCGCCAGCAGCACAAATAGCGGGAGGGCCTTTGGCAATGAGCAGTTCTTC.

This chain joins TRBV28 and TRBJ2-1; 9 bases fit TRBD2. The CDR3 sequence is 15 residues long. With V trimmed by 5 bases and J by 7 bases, 9 bases remained unmatched. The germline gives CDR1 MDHEN, CDR2 SYDVKM. The CDR3 loop reads CASSPRLAVNNEQFF. The CDR3 DNA follows: TGTGCCAGCAGTCCAAGACTAGCGGTAAATAATGAGCAGTTCTTC.

The rearrangement joins TRBV11-3 to TRBJ2-1, with 8 bases fitting TRBD1. The CDR3 is 14 amino acids. Germline values: CDR1 SGHNT, CDR2 YENEEA. The V gene end was trimmed by 5 bases and the J gene end by 6 bases; junction bases not matched to a gene: 6. Written as DNA, the CDR3 is TGTGCCAGCAGCCCTGACAGGGGAGGCAATGAGCAGTTCTTC. Encoded protein: CASSPDRGGNEQFF.

This clone was counted a few times. This chain joins TRBV5-6 and TRBJ2-7; weak D call: TRBD2 (6 bases). Trimming removed 0 bases at V and 4 bases at J, with 8 bases between. Looked up from germline, CDR1 is SGHDT and CDR2 is YYEEEE. The CDR3 has 13 residues. The CDR3 sequence is CASSLAGVYEQYF. The DNA of the CDR3 is TGTGCCAGCAGCTTGGCGGGGGTGTACGAGCAGTACTTC.

The J gene is TRBJ1-5, the V gene TRBV29-1; a possible D gene is TRBD1 (6 bases). This CDR3 has 14 residues. Looked up from germline, CDR1 is SQVTM and CDR2 is ANQGSEA. V lost 6 bases to trimming and J lost 4 bases, with 16 bases between them. In nucleotides, the CDR3 is TGCAGCGTCCAACAGGGAAATGGTAATCAGCCCCAGCATTTT. This translates into CSVQQGNGNQPQHF.

This clone was seen a few times. CDR3 loop: CASRRDRNTEAFF. The CDR3 DNA reads as TGTGCCAGCAGGCGGGACAGGAACACTGAAGCTTTCTTT. This sequence joins TRBV28 and TRBJ1-1; TRBD1 matches 7 bases. The CDR3 is 13 amino acids. The trim removed 6 bases at V and 1 base at J, leaving 2 bases unmatched. Germline values: CDR1 MDHEN, CDR2 SYDVKM. Drawing the rest from reference TRBV28 and TRBJ1-1, the complete variable domain is DVKVTQSSRYLVKRTGEKVFLECVQDMDHENMFWYRQDPGLGLRLIYFSYDVKMKEKGDIPEGYSVSREKKERFSLILESASTNQTSMYLCASRRDRNTEAFFGQGTRLTVV.

The chain employs TRBV27 and TRBJ2-5; D may be TRBD1 (6 bases). Germline V CDR1 and CDR2: MNHEY, SMNVEV (reference sequence). CDR3 length equals 13 residues. Trimming removed 2 bases at V and 5 bases at J, with 9 bases between. The CDR3 DNA follows: TGTGCCAGCAGTTTAGAGGGGGTCGAGACCCAGTACTTC. Its translation: CASSLEGVETQYF.

In its sample, this clone was seen once. The CDR3 DNA is TGTGCCAGCAGCTCCCAAATGGGTTTTCAGGGATTCACTCAAAAACTGTTTTTT. It encodes CASSSQMGFQGFTQKLFF. The V and J genes are TRBV7-9 and TRBJ1-4; weak D call: TRBD1 (5 bases). CDR1 is SEHNR and CDR2 is FQNEAQ in the germline V gene (reference sequence). Trimming removed 4 bases at V and 9 bases at J, with 27 bases between. The CDR3 spans 18 residues.

The rearrangement joins TRBV30 to TRBJ1-1, with 9 bases lining up with TRBD1. The CDR3 runs to 13 residues. Germline values: CDR1 GTSNPN, CDR2 SVGIG (reference sequence). With V trimmed by 7 bases and J by 0 bases, 3 bases remained unmatched. For the CDR3, the DNA is TGTGCCTCCGGGACAGGGATGAACACTGAAGCTTTCTTT. This codes for CASGTGMNTEAFF. Complete variable domain (other parts from reference TRBV30 and TRBJ1-1): SQTIHQWPATLVQPVGSPLSLECTVEGTSNPNLYWYRQAAGRGLQLLFYSVGIGQISSEVPQNLSASRPQDRQFILSSKKLLLSDSGFYLCASGTGMNTEAFFGQGTRLTVV.

V gene TRBV5-1 combines with J gene TRBJ2-7; 11 bases map to TRBD2. Germline-derived CDR1 and CDR2 are SGHRS and YFSETQ. The CDR3 contains 16 residues. Trimming at V came to 4 bases and at J to 7 bases, leaving 13 bases not matched to a gene. CDR3 residues: CASSIQTSGSAEEQYF. DNA of the CDR3: TGCGCCAGCAGCATTCAAACTAGCGGGAGTGCAGAAGAGCAGTACTTC.

This clone was counted a few times. This chain's CDR3 is CASSVPPSGSIGEQYF. CDR3 DNA: TGTGCCAGCAGCGTTCCCCCTAGCGGGAGTATTGGGGAGCAGTACTTC. The chain recombines TRBV9 with TRBJ2-7; the match to TRBD2 covers 10 bases. This CDR3 spans 16 amino acids. The germline V gene encodes CDR1 SGDLS and CDR2 YYNGEE. Trimming removed 2 bases from V and 7 bases from J; junction bases left unmatched: 12. Based on the CDR3 plus reference TRBV9 and TRBJ2-7, the full variable domain is DSGVTQTPKHLITATGQRVTLRCSPRSGDLSVYWYQQSLDQGLQFLIQYYNGEERAKGNILERFSAQQFPDLHSELNLSSLELGDSALYFCASSVPPSGSIGEQYFGPGTRLTVT.